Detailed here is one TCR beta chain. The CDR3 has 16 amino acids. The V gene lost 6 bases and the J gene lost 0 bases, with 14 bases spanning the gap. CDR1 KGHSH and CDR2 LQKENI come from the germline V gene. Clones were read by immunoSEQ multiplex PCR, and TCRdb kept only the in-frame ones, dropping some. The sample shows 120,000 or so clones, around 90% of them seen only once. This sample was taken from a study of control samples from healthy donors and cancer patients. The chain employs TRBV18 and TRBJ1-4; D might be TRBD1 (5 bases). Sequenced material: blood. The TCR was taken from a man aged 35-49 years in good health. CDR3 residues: CASSAGTPATNEKLFF. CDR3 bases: TGTGCCAGCTCTGCCGGGACGCCCGCAACTAATGAAAAACTGTTTTTT. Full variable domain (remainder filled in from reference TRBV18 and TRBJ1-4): NAGVMQNPRHLVRRRGQEARLRCSPMKGHSHVYWYRQLPEEGLKFMVYLQKENIIDESGMPKERFSAEFPKEGPSILRIQQVVRGDSAAYFCASSAGTPATNEKLFFGSGTQLSVL.